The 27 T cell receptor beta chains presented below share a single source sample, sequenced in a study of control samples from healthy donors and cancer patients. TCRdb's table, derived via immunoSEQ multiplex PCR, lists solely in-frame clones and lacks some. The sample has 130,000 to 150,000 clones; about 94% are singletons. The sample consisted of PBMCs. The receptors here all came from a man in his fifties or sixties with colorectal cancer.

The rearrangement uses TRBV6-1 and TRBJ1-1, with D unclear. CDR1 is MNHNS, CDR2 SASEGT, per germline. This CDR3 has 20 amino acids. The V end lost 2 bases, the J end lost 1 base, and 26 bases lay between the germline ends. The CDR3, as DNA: TGTGCCAGCAGTGAACTCCCCGGCCACAGCGCCATGGGAGGGAACACTGAAGCTTTCTTT. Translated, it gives CASSELPGHSAMGGNTEAFF.

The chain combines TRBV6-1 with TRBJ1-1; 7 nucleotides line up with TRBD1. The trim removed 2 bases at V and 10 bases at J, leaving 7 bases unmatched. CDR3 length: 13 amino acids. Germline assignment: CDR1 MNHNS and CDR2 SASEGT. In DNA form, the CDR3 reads TGTGCCAGCAGTGAAAGTCAGGGGGAAGGAGCTTTCTTT. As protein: CASSESQGEGAFF.

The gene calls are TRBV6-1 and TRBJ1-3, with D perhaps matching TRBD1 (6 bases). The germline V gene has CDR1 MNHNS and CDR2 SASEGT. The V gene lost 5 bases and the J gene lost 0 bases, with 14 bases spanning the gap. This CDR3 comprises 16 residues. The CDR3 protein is CASSKGVQGSGNTIYF. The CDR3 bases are TGTGCCAGCAGTAAAGGCGTACAGGGCTCTGGAAACACCATATATTTT.

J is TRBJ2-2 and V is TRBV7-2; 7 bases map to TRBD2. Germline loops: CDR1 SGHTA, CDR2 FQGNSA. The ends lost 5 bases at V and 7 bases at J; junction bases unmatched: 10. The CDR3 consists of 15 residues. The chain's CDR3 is CASSRLTSAGGELFF. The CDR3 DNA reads TGTGCCAGCAGCAGACTTACTAGCGCGGGCGGGGAGCTGTTTTTT.

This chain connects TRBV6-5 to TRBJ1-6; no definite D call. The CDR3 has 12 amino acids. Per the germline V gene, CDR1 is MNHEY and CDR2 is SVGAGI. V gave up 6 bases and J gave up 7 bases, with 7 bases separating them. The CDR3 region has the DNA TGTGCCAGCAGGGGTATGAATTCACCCCTCCACTTT. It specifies CASRGMNSPLHF.

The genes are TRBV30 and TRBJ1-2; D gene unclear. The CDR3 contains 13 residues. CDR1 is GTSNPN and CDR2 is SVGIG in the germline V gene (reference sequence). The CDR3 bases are TGTGCGGCTGGGCCCCGGATGGACTATGGCTACACCTTC. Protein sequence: CAAGPRMDYGYTF. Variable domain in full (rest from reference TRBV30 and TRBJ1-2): SQTIHQWPATLVQPVGSPLSLECTVEGTSNPNLYWYRQAAGRGLQLLFYSVGIGQISSEVPQNLSASRPQDRQFILSSKKLLLSDSGFYLCAAGPRMDYGYTFGSGTRLTVV.

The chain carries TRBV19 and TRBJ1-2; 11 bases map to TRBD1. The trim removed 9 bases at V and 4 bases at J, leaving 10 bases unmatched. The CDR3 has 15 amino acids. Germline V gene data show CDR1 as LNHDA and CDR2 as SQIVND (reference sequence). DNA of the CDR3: TGTGCCAGCAGAGCTGGGGGACAGGGGGGCTATGGCTACACCTTC. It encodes CASRAGGQGGYGYTF.

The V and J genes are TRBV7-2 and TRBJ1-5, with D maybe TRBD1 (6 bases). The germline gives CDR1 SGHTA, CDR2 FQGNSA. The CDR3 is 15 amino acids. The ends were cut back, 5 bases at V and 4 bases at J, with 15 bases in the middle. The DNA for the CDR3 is TGTGCCAGCAGCAGAGACAGGACAGTTAATCAGCCCCAGCATTTT. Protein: CASSRDRTVNQPQHF.

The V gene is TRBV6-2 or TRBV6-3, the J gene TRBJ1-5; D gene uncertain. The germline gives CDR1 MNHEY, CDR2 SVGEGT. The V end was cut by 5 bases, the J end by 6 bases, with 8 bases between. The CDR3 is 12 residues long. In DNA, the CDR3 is TGTGCCAGCAGTGGCGGGGTTCAGCCCCAGCATTTT. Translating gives CASSGGVQPQHF.

The CDR3 sequence: CASSYSSVNTEAFF. In DNA form, the CDR3 reads TGTGCCAGCAGTTACTCGTCAGTGAACACTGAAGCTTTCTTT. The chain combines TRBV6-5 with TRBJ1-1; D gene uncertain. The germline V and J ends were trimmed by 0 bases and 0 bases, with 5 bases remaining between them. This CDR3 comprises 14 residues. Germline values: CDR1 MNHEY, CDR2 SVGAGI.

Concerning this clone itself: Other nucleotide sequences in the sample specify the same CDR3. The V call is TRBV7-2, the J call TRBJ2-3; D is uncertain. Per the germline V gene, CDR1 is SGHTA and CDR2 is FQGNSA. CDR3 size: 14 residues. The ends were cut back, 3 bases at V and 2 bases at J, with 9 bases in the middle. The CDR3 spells CASSFGLSTDTQYF. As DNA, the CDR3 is TGTGCCAGCAGCTTTGGCCTATCCACAGATACGCAGTATTTT.

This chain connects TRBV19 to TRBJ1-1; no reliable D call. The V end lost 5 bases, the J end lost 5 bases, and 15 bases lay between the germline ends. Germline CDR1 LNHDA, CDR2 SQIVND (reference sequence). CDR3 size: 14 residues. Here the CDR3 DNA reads TGTGCCAGTAGTGCTCCGGGCCGGGAAACTGAAGCTTTCTTT. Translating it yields CASSAPGRETEAFF.

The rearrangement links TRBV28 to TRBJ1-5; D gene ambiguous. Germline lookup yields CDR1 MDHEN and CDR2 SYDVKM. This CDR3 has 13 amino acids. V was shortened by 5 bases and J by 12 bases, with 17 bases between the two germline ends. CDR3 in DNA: TGTGCCAGCAGTACCCCCGGACGGTTTCACCAGCATTTT. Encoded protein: CASSTPGRFHQHF.

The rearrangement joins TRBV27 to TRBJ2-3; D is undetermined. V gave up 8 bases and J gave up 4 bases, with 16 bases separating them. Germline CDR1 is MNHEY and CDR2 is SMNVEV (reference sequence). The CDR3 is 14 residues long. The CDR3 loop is CASGGLAGADTQYF. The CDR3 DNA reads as TGTGCCAGCGGTGGGCTGGCAGGTGCAGATACGCAGTATTTT.

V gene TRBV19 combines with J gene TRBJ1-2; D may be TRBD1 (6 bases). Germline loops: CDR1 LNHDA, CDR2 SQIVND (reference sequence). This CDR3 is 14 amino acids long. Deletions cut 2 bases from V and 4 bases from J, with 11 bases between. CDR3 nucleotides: TGTGCCAGTAGTATATCTACAGGGATCTATGGCTACACCTTC. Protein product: CASSISTGIYGYTF.

In DNA, the CDR3 is TGTGCCAGCAGCTTACGGGCTGGCCCCACAGATACGCAGTATTTT. This encodes CASSLRAGPTDTQYF. V usage is TRBV11-2 and J usage is TRBJ2-3, with D unresolved. The V and J ends lost 2 bases and 2 bases respectively, with 11 bases between them. CDR1 is SGHAT and CDR2 is FQNNGV in the germline V gene. The CDR3 spans 15 residues.

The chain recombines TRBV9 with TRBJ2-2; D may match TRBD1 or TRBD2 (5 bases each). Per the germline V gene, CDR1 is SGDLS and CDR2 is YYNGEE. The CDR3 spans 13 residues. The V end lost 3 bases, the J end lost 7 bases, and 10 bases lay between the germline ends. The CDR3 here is CASSAGPHGELFF. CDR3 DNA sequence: TGTGCCAGCAGCGCGGGACCGCACGGGGAGCTGTTTTTT.

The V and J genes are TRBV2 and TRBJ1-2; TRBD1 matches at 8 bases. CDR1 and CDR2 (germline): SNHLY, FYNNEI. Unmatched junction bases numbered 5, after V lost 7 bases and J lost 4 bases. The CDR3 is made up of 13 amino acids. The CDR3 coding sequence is TGTGCCAGCATAGGAACAGGGGGCTATGGCTACACCTTC. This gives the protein CASIGTGGYGYTF.

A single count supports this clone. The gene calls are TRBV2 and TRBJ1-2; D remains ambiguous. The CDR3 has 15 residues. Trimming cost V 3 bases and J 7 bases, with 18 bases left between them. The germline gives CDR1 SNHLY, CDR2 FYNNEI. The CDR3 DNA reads TGTGCCAGCAGTGATTCCATATGGTCGCCGGGTGGCTACACCTTC. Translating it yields CASSDSIWSPGGYTF.

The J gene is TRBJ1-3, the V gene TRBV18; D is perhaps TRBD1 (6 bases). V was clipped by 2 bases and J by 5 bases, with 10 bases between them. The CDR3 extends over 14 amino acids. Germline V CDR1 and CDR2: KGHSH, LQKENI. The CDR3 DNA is TGTGCCAGCTCACCATTGGACAGCCGAAACACCATATATTTT. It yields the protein CASSPLDSRNTIYF. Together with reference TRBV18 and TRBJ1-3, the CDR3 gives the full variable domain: NAGVMQNPRHLVRRRGQEARLRCSPMKGHSHVYWYRQLPEEGLKFMVYLQKENIIDESGMPKERFSAEFPKEGPSILRIQQVVRGDSAAYFCASSPLDSRNTIYFGEGSWLTVV.

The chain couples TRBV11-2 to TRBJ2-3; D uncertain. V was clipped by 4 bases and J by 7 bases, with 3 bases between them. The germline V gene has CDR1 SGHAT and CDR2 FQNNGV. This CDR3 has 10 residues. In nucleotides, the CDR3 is TGTGCCAGCAGCTCCTATACGCAGTATTTT. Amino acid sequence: CASSSYTQYF.

The CDR3 sequence: CASSERGAETQYF. CDR3 bases: TGTGCCAGCAGTGAAAGGGGGGCTGAGACCCAGTACTTC. The chain employs TRBV6-1 and TRBJ2-5; the D call may be TRBD1 or TRBD2 (6 bases each). V was pared by 2 bases and J by 5 bases, with 9 bases between. This CDR3 is built from 13 residues. The germline V gene encodes CDR1 MNHNS and CDR2 SASEGT.

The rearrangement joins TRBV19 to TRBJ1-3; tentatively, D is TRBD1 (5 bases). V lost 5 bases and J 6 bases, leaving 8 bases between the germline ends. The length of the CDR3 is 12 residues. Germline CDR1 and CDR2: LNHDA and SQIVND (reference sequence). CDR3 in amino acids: CASSWGKNTIYF. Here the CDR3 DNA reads TGTGCCAGTAGTTGGGGGAAAAACACCATATATTTT.

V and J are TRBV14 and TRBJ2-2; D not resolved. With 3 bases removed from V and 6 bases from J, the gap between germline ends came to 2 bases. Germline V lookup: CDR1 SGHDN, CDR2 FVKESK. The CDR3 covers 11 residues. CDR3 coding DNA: TGTGCCAGCAGCCAGGCCGGGGAGCTGTTTTTT. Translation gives CASSQAGELFF.

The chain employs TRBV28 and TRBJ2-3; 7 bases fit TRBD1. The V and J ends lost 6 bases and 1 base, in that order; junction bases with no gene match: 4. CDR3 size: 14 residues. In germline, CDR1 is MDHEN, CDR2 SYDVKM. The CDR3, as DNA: TGTGCCAGCAGGAAACAGGGGCGCACAGATACGCAGTATTTT. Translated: CASRKQGRTDTQYF.

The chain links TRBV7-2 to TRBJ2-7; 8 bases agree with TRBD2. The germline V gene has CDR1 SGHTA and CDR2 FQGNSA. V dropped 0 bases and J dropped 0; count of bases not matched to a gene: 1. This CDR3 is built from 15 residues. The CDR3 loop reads CASSLAGGASYEQYF. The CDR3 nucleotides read TGTGCCAGCAGCTTAGCCGGGGGGGCCTCCTACGAGCAGTACTTC.

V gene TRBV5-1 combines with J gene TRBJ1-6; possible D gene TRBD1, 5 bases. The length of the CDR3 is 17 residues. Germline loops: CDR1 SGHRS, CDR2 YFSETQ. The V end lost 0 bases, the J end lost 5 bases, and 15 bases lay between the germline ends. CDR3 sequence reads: CASSLGRGVIHNSPLHF. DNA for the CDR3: TGCGCCAGCAGCTTGGGAAGGGGTGTCATTCATAATTCACCCCTCCACTTT.